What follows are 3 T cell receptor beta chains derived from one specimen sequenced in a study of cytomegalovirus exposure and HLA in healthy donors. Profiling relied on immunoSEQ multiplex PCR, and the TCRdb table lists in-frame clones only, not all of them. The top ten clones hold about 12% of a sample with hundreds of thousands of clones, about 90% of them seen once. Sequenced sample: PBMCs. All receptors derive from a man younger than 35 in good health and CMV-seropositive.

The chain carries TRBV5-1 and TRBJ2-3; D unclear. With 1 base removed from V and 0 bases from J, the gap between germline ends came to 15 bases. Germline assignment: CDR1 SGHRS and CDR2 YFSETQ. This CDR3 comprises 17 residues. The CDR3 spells CASSLRAVLASTDTQYF. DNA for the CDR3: TGCGCCAGCAGCTTGAGGGCCGTTTTGGCTAGCACAGATACGCAGTATTTT.

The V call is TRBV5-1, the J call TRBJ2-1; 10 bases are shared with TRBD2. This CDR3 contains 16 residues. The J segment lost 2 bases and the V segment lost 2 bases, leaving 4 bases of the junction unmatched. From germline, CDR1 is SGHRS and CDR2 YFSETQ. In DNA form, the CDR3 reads TGCGCCAGCAGCTTAGTTACTAGCGGGACCTACAATGAGCAGTTCTTC. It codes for CASSLVTSGTYNEQFF.

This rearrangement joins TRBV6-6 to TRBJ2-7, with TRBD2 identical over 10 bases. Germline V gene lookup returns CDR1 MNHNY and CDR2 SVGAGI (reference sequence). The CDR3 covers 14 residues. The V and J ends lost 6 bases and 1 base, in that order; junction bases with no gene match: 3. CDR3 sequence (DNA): TGTGCCAGCAGACGGACTAGCGGTTCCTACGAGCAGTACTTC. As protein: CASRRTSGSYEQYF.